Listed below are T cell receptor beta chains from one sample, sequenced in a study of blood T cell repertoires in COVID-19. Repertoires were generated with immunoSEQ multiplex PCR, while TCRdb's copy carries only in-frame clones and drops some. The data show 200,000 to 250,000 clones, with 81% seen just once and approximately 9% held by the top ten. The source material was PBMCs or T cells enriched from blood (not recorded which). These receptors all stem from a woman aged 50 to 60 with acute COVID-19. Both conserved end residues are part of each CDR3. D genes are given only for firm matches. Where a row states a size, it is once, few, many or the class of an expanded clone; other rows omit it.

v_call: TRBV7-2; j_call: TRBJ1-5; clone_size: NA; d_call: NA; cdr3_nt: TGTGCCAGCAGCTTAGTTGGGGGGGAGAGCAATCAGCCCCAGCATTTT; cdr3_aa: CASSLVGGESNQPQHF
v_call: TRBV10-3; j_call: TRBJ2-1; clone_size: NA; d_call: TRBD2; cdr3_nt: TGTGCCATCAGTGAGTCGAAGGCTAGCGGCGATGAGCAGTTCTTC; cdr3_aa: CAISESKASGDEQFF
v_call: TRBV2; j_call: TRBJ2-5; clone_size: NA; d_call: TRBD2; cdr3_nt: TGTGCCAGCAGTAGGAGCGGGGGGCCTCAAGAGACCCAGTACTTC; cdr3_aa: CASSRSGGPQETQYF
v_call: TRBV5-1; j_call: TRBJ2-3; clone_size: NA; d_call: NA; cdr3_nt: TGCGCCAGCAGCTCCTATAGCACAGATACGCAGTATTTT; cdr3_aa: CASSSYSTDTQYF
v_call: TRBV13; j_call: TRBJ1-4; clone_size: NA; d_call: TRBD1; cdr3_nt: TGTGCCAGCAGCGCCGGGACAGAGCATGAAAAACTGTTTTTT; cdr3_aa: CASSAGTEHEKLFF
v_call: TRBV7-3; j_call: TRBJ2-1; clone_size: NA; d_call: NA; cdr3_nt: TGTGCCAGCAGCCTTAATAGTGACAATGAGCAGTTCTTC; cdr3_aa: CASSLNSDNEQFF
v_call: TRBV7-2; j_call: TRBJ1-2; clone_size: NA; d_call: NA; cdr3_nt: TGTGCCAGCAGCTTACAGGTTGTAGTTGGCTACACCTTC; cdr3_aa: CASSLQVVVGYTF
v_call: TRBV24-1; j_call: TRBJ2-2; clone_size: NA; d_call: TRBD2; cdr3_nt: TGTGCCACCATCGTCGCGGGAGGGACCGGGGAGCTGTTTTTT; cdr3_aa: CATIVAGGTGELFF
v_call: TRBV21-1; j_call: TRBJ1-5; clone_size: NA; d_call: NA; cdr3_nt: TGTGCCAGCAGCCGGACGACAGTGATTAGCAATCAGCCCCAGCATTTT; cdr3_aa: CASSRTTVISNQPQHF
v_call: TRBV11-3; j_call: TRBJ2-7; clone_size: few; d_call: TRBD1; cdr3_nt: TGTGCCAGCAGGGACAGGGGCTACGAGCAGTACTTC; cdr3_aa: CASRDRGYEQYF
v_call: TRBV28; j_call: TRBJ1-3; clone_size: few; d_call: TRBD1; cdr3_nt: TGTGCCAGCAGTTTGGACAGGGGGTATGGAAACACCATATATTTT; cdr3_aa: CASSLDRGYGNTIYF
v_call: TRBV29-1; j_call: TRBJ2-3; clone_size: once; d_call: NA; cdr3_nt: TGCAGCGTTGCCCCCCCCGGCATAGGGGGAACAGATACGCAGTATTTT; cdr3_aa: CSVAPPGIGGTDTQYF
v_call: TRBV12-3/TRBV12-4; j_call: TRBJ1-1; clone_size: NA; d_call: NA; cdr3_nt: TGTGCCAGCAGTTTGTCGGGAGCTGAAGCTTTCTTT; cdr3_aa: CASSLSGAEAFF
v_call: TRBV28; j_call: TRBJ2-1; clone_size: NA; d_call: NA; cdr3_nt: TGTGCCAGCAGTTTCAGAGAGCAGTTCTTC; cdr3_aa: CASSFREQFF
v_call: TRBV10-2; j_call: TRBJ1-5; clone_size: NA; d_call: TRBD1; cdr3_nt: TGCGCCAGCAGGGGGACAGATTTTAGCAATCAGCCCCAGCATTTT; cdr3_aa: CASRGTDFSNQPQHF
v_call: TRBV7-2; j_call: TRBJ2-3; clone_size: NA; d_call: TRBD1; cdr3_nt: TGTGCCAGCAGCTTAGCTTTTGAGTGGGGACAGGGAGATACGCAGTATTTT; cdr3_aa: CASSLAFEWGQGDTQYF
v_call: TRBV29-1; j_call: TRBJ1-2; clone_size: few; d_call: NA; cdr3_nt: TGCAGCGCCACAGGGTCAGGGTTCGGCTATGGCTACACCTTC; cdr3_aa: CSATGSGFGYGYTF